A single T cell receptor (beta chain) is shown here with its context. Its antigen is not identified. With autoimmune disease history or systemic immunosuppression, patients were excluded. The sample belongs to a study of OX40 agonist ivuxolimab in advanced cancers. General study results and limits: Relative to CD4+ cells, CD8+ T cells on average had more expanded clones. Antigen specificity was not determined for the expanded peripheral T cells. At 0.1 to 3.0 mg/kg and by week 6, clonal expansion occurred in CD4+ and CD8+ blood T cells.

The J segment lost 4 bases and the V segment lost 4 bases, leaving 4 bases of the junction unmatched. The CDR3 covers 14 residues. The germline V gene encodes CDR1 LGHNA and CDR2 YNFKEQ. Data came from immunoSEQ multiplex PCR; TCRdb stores just in-frame clones and leaves some out. The sample contains about 76,000 clones, roughly 85% of which appear only once. V usage is TRBV4-2 and J usage is TRBJ1-3; TRBD1 agrees at 7 bases. The receptor was derived from an adult with an advanced solid tumor such as melanoma, head and neck, liver or kidney cancer. Here the sequenced sample was CD4+ or CD8+ T cells sorted from blood, taken in a trial of the OX40 agonist ivuxolimab. CDR3 sequence (DNA): TGTGCCAGCAGCCTCCCGGGACAGGGAAACACCATATATTTT. Protein: CASSLPGQGNTIYF.